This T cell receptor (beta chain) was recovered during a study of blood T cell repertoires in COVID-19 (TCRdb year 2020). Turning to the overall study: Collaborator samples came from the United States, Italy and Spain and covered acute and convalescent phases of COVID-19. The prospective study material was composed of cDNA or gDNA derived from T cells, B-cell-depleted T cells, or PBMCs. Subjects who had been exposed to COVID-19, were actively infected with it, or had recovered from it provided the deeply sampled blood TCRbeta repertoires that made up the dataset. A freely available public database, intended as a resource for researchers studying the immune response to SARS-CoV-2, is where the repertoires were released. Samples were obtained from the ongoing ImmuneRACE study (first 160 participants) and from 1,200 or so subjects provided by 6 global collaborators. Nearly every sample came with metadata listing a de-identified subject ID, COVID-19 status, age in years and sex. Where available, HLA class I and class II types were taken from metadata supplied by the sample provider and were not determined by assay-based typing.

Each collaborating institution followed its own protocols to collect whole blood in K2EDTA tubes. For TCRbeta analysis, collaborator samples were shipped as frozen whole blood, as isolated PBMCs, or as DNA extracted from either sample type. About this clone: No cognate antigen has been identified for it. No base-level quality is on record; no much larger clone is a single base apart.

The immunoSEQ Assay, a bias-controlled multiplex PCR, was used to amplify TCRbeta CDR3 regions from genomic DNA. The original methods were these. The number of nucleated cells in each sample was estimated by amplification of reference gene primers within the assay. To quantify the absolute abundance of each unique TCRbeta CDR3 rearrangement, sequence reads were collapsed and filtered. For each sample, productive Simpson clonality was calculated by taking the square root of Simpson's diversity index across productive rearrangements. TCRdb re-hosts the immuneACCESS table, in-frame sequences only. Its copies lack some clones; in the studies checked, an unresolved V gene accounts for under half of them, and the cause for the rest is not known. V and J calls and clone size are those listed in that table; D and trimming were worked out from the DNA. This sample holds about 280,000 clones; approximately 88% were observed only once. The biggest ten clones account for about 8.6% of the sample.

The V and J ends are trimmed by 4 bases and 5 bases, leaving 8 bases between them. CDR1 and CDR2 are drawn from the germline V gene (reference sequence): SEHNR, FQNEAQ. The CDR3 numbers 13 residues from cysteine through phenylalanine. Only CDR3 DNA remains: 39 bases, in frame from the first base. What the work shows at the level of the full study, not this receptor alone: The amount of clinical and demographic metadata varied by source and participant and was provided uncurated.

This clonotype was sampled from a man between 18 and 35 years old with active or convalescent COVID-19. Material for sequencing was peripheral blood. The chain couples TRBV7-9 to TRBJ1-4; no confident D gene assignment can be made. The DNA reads TGTGCCAGCAGCTCCCCGGGGAATGAAAAACTGTTTTTT. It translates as CASSSPGNEKLFF.